These 14 T cell receptor beta chains were sequenced from one sample in a study of OX40 agonist ivuxolimab in advanced cancers. Assay used: immunoSEQ multiplex PCR; TCRdb lists only in-frame clones, some missing. This sample has about 14,000 clones; roughly four fifths occur once, and the top ten carry roughly 46%. This material consisted of CD4+ or CD8+ T cells sorted from blood, taken in a trial of the OX40 agonist ivuxolimab. These receptors all come from an adult with an advanced solid tumor such as melanoma, head and neck, liver or kidney cancer.

This chain joins TRBV7-2 and TRBJ2-7; maybe TRBD2 (6 bases). The germline CDR1 and CDR2 sequences are SGHTA and FQGNSA. The CDR3 covers 13 residues. Trimming removed 4 bases from V and 5 bases from J, with 12 bases in between. CDR3 loop: CASSWGTVNEQYF. CDR3 in DNA: TGTGCCAGCAGCTGGGGGACTGTAAACGAGCAGTACTTC.

V is TRBV5-6 and J is TRBJ1-1; TRBD1 matches at 9 bases. CDR3 length: 17 residues. J was trimmed by 0 bases and V by 3 bases; bases with no gene match: 9. Germline CDR1 SGHDT, CDR2 YYEEEE. CDR3 region: CASSYLLGQGMNTEAFF. The CDR3 DNA is TGTGCCAGCAGCTACCTACTGGGACAGGGCATGAACACTGAAGCTTTCTTT.

The rearrangement links TRBV15 to TRBJ2-1, with 7 bases matching TRBD1. The V gene's germline CDR1 is LNHNV and CDR2 YYDKDF (reference sequence). This CDR3 has 12 amino acids. With V trimmed by 4 bases and J by 11 bases, 5 bases remained unmatched. In DNA form, the CDR3 reads TGTGCCACCAGCACTCGACAGGGTAAGCAGTTCTTC. Translating gives CATSTRQGKQFF.

This chain links TRBV6-6 with TRBJ1-4; 10 nucleotides align to TRBD1. J lost 7 bases, V lost 6 bases, and 2 bases had no gene match. CDR1 and CDR2 (germline): MNHNY, SVGAGI (reference sequence). CDR3 length equals 13 residues. CDR3: CASRGQGGEKLFF. CDR3 nucleotide sequence: TGTGCCAGCAGAGGACAGGGGGGTGAAAAACTGTTTTTT.

V gene TRBV7-9 combines with J gene TRBJ2-5, with 7 bases identical to TRBD2. Per the germline V gene, CDR1 is SEHNR and CDR2 is FQNEAQ (reference sequence). The CDR3 has 15 residues. V was pared by 1 base and J by 3 bases, with 5 bases of the junction left unmatched. The CDR3 spells CASSLGVREKETQYF. CDR3 DNA: TGTGCCAGCAGCTTAGGGGTGCGGGAGAAAGAGACCCAGTACTTC.

Judged by abundance, this clone is large. This chain connects TRBV6-5 to TRBJ1-6; 8 bases align to TRBD1. After removal of 5 bases from V and 5 bases from J, the junction contained 5 bases not matched to a gene. There are 15 residues in the CDR3. The germline V gene encodes CDR1 MNHEY and CDR2 SVGAGI. The DNA of the CDR3 is TGTGCCAGCAGTAGGGAGACAGGGGATAATTCACCCCTCCACTTT. Amino acids: CASSRETGDNSPLHF.

This clone came up once. The junction and the germline gene differ at one end; a read error may be behind it. The V call is TRBV6-1, the J call TRBJ2-2; D gene uncertain. Looked up from germline, CDR1 is MNHNS and CDR2 is SASEGT. This CDR3 has 15 amino acids. In DNA, the CDR3 is TGTGCCAGCAGTTTGGAGTCTGGGAACGCCGGGGAGCTGTTTTTT. Translated: CASSLESGNAGELFF.

The CDR3 sequence is CASSGQPEYEQFF. The DNA for the CDR3 is TGTGCCAGCAGCGGACAGCCGGAGTATGAGCAGTTCTTC. V and J are TRBV9 and TRBJ2-1; D may be TRBD1 (5 bases). Trimming removed 3 bases at V and 8 bases at J, with 12 bases between. The CDR3 length is 13 residues. Germline V gene data show CDR1 as SGDLS and CDR2 as YYNGEE.

This clone was found once. The V call is TRBV6-5, the J call TRBJ2-1; 9 positions match TRBD2. J was trimmed by 8 bases and V by 2 bases; bases with no gene match: 7. The CDR3 contains 15 residues. Germline-derived CDR1 and CDR2 are MNHEY and SVGAGI. This chain's CDR3 is CASSYPLAGTYEQFF. The CDR3 region has the DNA TGTGCCAGCAGTTACCCGCTAGCGGGGACATATGAGCAGTTCTTC.

This sequence joins TRBV9 and TRBJ1-2; 9 bases align to TRBD1. V was clipped by 3 bases and J by 4 bases; unmatched bases: 7. CDR1 and CDR2 from the germline V gene are SGDLS and YYNGEE. The CDR3 runs to 15 residues. The CDR3 nucleotides read TGTGCCAGCAGCGCCACCGGGACAGGGACCTATGGCTACACCTTC. Encoded protein: CASSATGTGTYGYTF.

The V call is TRBV13, the J call TRBJ2-1; 9 bases fit TRBD2. There are 16 residues in the CDR3. Losses at the gene ends were 5 bases for V and 0 bases for J; bases not matched to a gene: 5. Germline V CDR1 and CDR2: PRHDT, FYEKMQ (reference sequence). The chain's CDR3 is CASSAVTSGSYNEQFF. In DNA, the CDR3 is TGTGCCAGCAGCGCCGTGACTAGCGGCTCCTACAATGAGCAGTTCTTC.

This clone was seen more than once but under ten times. The chain couples TRBV5-1 to TRBJ2-5; D possibly uses TRBD1 or TRBD2 (6 bases each). V shed 2 bases and J shed 1 base, with 30 bases lying between them. In germline, CDR1 is SGHRS, CDR2 YFSETQ. This CDR3 has 21 amino acids. The CDR3 coding sequence is TGCGCCAGCAGCTTACCAAGGGACACCCCCTCCGGAGGGGGGCCCCAAGAGACCCAGTACTTC. Translation: CASSLPRDTPSGGGPQETQYF. The entire variable domain, with the rest obtained from reference TRBV5-1 and TRBJ2-5, is as follows: KAGVTQTPRYLIKTRGQQVTLSCSPISGHRSVSWYQQTPGQGLQFLFEYFSETQRNKGNFPGRFSGRQFSNSRSEMNVSTLELGDSALYLCASSLPRDTPSGGGPQETQYFGPGTRLLVL.

The gene calls are TRBV6-5 and TRBJ2-3; TRBD1 is a possible D gene (6 bases). This CDR3 spans 14 amino acids. Germline assignment: CDR1 MNHEY and CDR2 SVGAGI. Deletions cut 8 bases from V and 2 bases from J, with 14 bases between. The CDR3 sequence: CASGRTAATDTQYF. The CDR3 DNA sequence: TGTGCCAGCGGTAGGACAGCAGCCACAGATACGCAGTATTTT.

This clone was recorded a few times. V and J are TRBV19 and TRBJ2-1, with 8 bases matching TRBD1. Looked up from germline, CDR1 is LNHDA and CDR2 is SQIVND (reference sequence). This CDR3 region has 14 residues. Losses at the gene ends were 3 bases for V and 6 bases for J; bases not matched to a gene: 4. DNA for the CDR3: TGTGCCAGTAGTATGGACAGGGCCCTCAATGAGCAGTTCTTC. Translated, it gives CASSMDRALNEQFF.